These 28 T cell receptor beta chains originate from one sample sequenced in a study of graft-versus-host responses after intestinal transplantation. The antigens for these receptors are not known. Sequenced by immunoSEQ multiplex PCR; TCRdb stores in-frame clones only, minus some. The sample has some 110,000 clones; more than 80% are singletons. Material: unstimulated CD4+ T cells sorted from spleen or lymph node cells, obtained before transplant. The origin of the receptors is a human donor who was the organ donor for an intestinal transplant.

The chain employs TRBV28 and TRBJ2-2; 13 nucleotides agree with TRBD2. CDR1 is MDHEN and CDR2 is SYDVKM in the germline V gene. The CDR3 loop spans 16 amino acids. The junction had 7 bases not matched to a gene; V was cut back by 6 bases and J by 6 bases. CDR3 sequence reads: CASSPGLAGVAGELFF. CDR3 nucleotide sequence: TGTGCCAGCAGCCCCGGACTAGCGGGAGTGGCCGGGGAGCTGTTTTTT.

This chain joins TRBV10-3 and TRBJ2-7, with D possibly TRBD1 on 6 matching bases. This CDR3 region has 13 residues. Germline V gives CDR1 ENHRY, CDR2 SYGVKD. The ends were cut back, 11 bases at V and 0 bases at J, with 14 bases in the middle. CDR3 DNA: TGTGCCTCCCGGACAGCAGCCTCCTACGAGCAGTACTTC. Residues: CASRTAASYEQYF.

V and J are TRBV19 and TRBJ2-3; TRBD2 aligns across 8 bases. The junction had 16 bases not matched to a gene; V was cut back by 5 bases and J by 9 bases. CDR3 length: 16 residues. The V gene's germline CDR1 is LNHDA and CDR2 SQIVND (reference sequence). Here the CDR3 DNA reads TGTGCCAGTAGTCTGCCCAGCGGGGGAGGGGGACGAACGCAGTATTTT. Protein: CASSLPSGGGGRTQYF.

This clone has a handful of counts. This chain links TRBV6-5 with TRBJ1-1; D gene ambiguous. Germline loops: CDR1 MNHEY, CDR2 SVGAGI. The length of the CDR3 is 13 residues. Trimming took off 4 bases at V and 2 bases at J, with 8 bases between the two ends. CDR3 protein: CASSSLLNTEAFF. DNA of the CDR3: TGTGCCAGCAGTTCTCTACTAAACACTGAAGCTTTCTTT.

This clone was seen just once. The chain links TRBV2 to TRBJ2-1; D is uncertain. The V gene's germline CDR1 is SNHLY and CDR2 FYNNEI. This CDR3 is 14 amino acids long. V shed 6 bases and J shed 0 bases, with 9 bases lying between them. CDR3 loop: CASREQSSYNEQFF. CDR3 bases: TGTGCCAGCAGGGAACAGAGCTCCTACAATGAGCAGTTCTTC.

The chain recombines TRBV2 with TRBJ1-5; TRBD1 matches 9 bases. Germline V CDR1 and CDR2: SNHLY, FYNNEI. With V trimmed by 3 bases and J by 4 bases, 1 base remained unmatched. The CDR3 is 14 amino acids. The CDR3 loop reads CASSEDRGNQPQHF. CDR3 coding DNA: TGTGCCAGCAGTGAGGACAGGGGAAATCAGCCCCAGCATTTT.

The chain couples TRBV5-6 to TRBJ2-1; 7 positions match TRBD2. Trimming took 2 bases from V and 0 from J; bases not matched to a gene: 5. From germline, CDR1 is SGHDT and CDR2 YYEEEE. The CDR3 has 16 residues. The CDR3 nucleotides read TGTGCCAGCAGCTTAACCCGCGGGAGCTCCTACAATGAGCAGTTCTTC. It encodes CASSLTRGSSYNEQFF.

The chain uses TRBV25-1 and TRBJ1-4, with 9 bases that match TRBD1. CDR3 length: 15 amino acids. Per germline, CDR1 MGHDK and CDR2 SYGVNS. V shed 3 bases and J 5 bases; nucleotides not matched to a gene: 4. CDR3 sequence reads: CASSDPGQGNEKLFF. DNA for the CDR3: TGTGCCAGCAGTGACCCGGGACAGGGCAATGAAAAACTGTTTTTT.

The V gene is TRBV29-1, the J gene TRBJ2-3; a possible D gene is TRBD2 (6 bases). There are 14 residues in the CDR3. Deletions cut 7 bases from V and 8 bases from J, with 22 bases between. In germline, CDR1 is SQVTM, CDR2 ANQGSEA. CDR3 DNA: TGCAGCGGGACGATAGGGACTCTTTCTGGTACGCAGTATTTT. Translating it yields CSGTIGTLSGTQYF.

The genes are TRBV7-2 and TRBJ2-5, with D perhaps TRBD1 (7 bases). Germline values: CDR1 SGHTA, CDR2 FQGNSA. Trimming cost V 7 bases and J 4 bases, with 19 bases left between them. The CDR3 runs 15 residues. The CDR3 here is CASTPTRQGGETQYF. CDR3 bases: TGTGCCAGCACCCCAACTAGACAGGGAGGAGAGACCCAGTACTTC.

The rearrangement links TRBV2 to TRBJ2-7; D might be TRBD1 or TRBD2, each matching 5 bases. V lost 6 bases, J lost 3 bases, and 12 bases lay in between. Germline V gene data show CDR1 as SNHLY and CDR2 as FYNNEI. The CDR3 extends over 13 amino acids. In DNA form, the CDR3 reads TGTGCCAGCAGCCAAGGGGAGATCTACGAGCAGTACTTC. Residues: CASSQGEIYEQYF. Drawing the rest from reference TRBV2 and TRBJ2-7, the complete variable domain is EPEVTQTPSHQVTQMGQEVILRCVPISNHLYFYWYRQILGQKVEFLVSFYNNEISEKSEIFDDQFSVERPDGSNFTLKIRSTKLEDSAMYFCASSQGEIYEQYFGPGTRLTVT.

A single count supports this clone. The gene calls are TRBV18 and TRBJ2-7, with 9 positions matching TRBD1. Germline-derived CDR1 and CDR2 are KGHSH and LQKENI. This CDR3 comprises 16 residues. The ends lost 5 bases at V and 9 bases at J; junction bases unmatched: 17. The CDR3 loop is CASSGTGTGMAHAQYF. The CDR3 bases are TGTGCCAGCTCAGGGACCGGGACAGGGATGGCTCACGCGCAGTACTTC.

CDR3 in amino acids: CASSLNRGGQEKLFF. The CDR3 nucleotides are TGTGCCAGCAGCCTCAACAGGGGGGGACAGGAAAAACTGTTTTTT. This chain uses TRBV11-2 with TRBJ1-4; 8 bases are shared with TRBD1. Germline V gene lookup returns CDR1 SGHAT and CDR2 FQNNGV. The length of the CDR3 is 15 residues. V gave up 5 bases and J gave up 8 bases; unmatched junction bases: 10. Supplemented by reference TRBV11-2 and TRBJ1-4, the full variable domain reads EAGVAQSPRYKIIEKRQSVAFWCNPISGHATLYWYQQILGQGPKLLIQFQNNGVVDDSQLPKDRFSAERLKGVDSTLKIQPAKLEDSAVYLCASSLNRGGQEKLFFGSGTQLSVL.

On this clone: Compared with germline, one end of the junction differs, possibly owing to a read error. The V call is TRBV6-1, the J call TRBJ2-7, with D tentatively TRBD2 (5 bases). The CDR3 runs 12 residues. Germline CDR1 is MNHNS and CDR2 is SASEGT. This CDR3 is CASRSSSHEQYF. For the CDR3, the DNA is TGTGCCAGCAGGTCTAGCTCCCACGAGCAGTACTTC.

The CDR3 region has the DNA TGTGCCAGTAGGGGTCGGTTGAACACCGGGGAGCTGTTTTTT. Protein sequence: CASRGRLNTGELFF. The V gene is TRBV19, the J gene TRBJ2-2; D ambiguous. Germline assignment: CDR1 LNHDA and CDR2 SQIVND (reference sequence). The CDR3 consists of 14 residues. Trimming removed 6 bases from V and 1 base from J, with 9 bases in between.

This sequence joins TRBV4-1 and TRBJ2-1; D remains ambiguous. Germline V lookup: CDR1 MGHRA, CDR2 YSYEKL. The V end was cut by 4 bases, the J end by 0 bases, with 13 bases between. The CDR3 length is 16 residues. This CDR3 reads CASSPLTHSSYNEQFF. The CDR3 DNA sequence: TGCGCCAGCAGCCCCCTCACCCACAGCTCCTACAATGAGCAGTTCTTC.

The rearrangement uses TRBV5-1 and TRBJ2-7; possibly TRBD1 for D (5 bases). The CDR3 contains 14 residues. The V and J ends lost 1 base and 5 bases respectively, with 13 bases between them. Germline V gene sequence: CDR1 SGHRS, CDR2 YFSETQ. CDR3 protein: CASSLQGDVHEQYF. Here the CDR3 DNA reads TGCGCCAGCAGCTTGCAGGGTGATGTCCACGAGCAGTACTTC. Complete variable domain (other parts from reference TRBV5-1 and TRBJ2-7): KAGVTQTPRYLIKTRGQQVTLSCSPISGHRSVSWYQQTPGQGLQFLFEYFSETQRNKGNFPGRFSGRQFSNSRSEMNVSTLELGDSALYLCASSLQGDVHEQYFGPGTRLTVT.

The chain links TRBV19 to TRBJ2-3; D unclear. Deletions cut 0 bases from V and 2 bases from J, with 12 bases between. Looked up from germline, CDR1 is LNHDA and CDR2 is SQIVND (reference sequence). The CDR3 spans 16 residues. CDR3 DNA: TGTGCCAGTAGTATAGATCGAGTCCAGGACACAGATACGCAGTATTTT. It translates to CASSIDRVQDTDTQYF.

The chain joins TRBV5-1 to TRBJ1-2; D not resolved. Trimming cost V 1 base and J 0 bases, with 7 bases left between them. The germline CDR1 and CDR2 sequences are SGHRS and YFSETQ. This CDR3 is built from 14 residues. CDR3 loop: CASSLWATNYGYTF. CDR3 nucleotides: TGCGCCAGCAGCTTGTGGGCCACTAACTATGGCTACACCTTC.

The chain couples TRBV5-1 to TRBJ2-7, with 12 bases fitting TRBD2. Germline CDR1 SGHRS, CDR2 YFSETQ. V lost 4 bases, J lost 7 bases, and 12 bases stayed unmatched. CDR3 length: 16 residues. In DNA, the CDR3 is TGCGCCAGCAGCCTCCTACTGACTAGCGGGAGAGGGGAGCAGTACTTC. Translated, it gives CASSLLLTSGRGEQYF.

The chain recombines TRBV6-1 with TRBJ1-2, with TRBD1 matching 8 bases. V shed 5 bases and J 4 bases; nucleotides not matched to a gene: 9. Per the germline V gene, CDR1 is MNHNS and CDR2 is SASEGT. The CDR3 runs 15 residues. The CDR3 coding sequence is TGTGCCAGCAGTCCTCGACAGGGGAGGGGCTATGGCTACACCTTC. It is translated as CASSPRQGRGYGYTF.

The CDR3 DNA follows: TGTGCCAGCTCACACGACCCGTCATACGAGCAGTTCTTC. Amino acid sequence: CASSHDPSYEQFF. The V gene is TRBV18, the J gene TRBJ2-1, with D unresolved. This CDR3 contains 13 residues. Germline CDR1 reads KGHSH; CDR2 reads LQKENI. Trimming took 4 bases from V and 10 from J, leaving 14 bases between them.

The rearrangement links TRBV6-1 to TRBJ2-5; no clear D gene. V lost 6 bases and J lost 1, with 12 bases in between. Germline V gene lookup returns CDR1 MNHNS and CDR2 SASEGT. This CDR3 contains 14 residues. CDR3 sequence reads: CASRPLERQETQYF. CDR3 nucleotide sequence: TGTGCCAGCAGACCCCTAGAGCGCCAAGAGACCCAGTACTTC.

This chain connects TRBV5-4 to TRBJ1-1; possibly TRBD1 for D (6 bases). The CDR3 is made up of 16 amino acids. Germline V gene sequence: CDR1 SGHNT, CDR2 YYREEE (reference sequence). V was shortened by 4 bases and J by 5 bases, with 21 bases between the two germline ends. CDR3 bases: TGTGCCAGCAGCCCAAATCGCAGGGGAGGGGAAACTGAAGCTTTCTTT. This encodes CASSPNRRGGETEAFF. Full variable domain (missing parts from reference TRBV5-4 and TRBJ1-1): ETGVTQSPTHLIKTRGQQVTLRCSSQSGHNTVSWYQQALGQGPQFIFQYYREEENGRGNFPPRFSGLQFPNYSSELNVNALELDDSALYLCASSPNRRGGETEAFFGQGTRLTVV.

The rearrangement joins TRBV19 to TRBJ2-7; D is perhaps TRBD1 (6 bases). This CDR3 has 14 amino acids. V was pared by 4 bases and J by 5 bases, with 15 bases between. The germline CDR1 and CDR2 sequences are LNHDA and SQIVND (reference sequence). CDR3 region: CASSRTERGNEQYF. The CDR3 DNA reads TGTGCCAGTAGTAGGACCGAGAGGGGGAACGAGCAGTACTTC.

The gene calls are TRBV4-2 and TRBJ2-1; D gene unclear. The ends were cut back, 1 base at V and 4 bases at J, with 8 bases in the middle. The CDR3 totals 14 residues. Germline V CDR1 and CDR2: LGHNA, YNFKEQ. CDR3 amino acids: CASSQGAGYNEQFF. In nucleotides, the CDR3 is TGTGCCAGCAGCCAAGGAGCCGGGTACAATGAGCAGTTCTTC.

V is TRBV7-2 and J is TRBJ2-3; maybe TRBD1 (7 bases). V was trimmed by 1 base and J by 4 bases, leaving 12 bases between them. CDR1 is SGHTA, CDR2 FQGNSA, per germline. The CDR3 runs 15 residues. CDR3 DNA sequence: TGTGCCAGCAGCTTAGGGCAGGGGGAGGCAGATACGCAGTATTTT. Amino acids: CASSLGQGEADTQYF. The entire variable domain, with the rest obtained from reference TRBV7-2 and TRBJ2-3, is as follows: GAGVSQSPSNKVTEKGKDVELRCDPISGHTALYWYRQSLGQGLEFLIYFQGNSAPDKSGLPSDRFSAERTGGSVSTLTIQRTQQEDSAVYLCASSLGQGEADTQYFGPGTRLTVL.

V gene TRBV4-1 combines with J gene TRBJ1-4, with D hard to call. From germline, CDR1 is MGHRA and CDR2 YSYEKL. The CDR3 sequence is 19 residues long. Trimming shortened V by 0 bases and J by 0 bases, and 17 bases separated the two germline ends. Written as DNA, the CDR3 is TGCGCCAGCAGCCAAGACAAAAAGGTTCAGGCTCCAACTAATGAAAAACTGTTTTTT. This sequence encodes CASSQDKKVQAPTNEKLFF.